This paragraph reports one T cell receptor beta chain. MiXCR, run by TCRdb on the 5' RACE reads, gives a single entry per CDR3 protein. The table shows approximately 60,000 distinct CDR3 sequences, with 20% occurring only once. This CDR3 is built from 14 residues. V trimming: 9 bases; J trimming: 8 bases; junction bases outside the gene matches: 11. CDR1 and CDR2 from the germline V gene are KGHDR and SFDVKD. Treg sorting used a CD4+CD25+CD127-/low gate. The V call is TRBV24-1, the J call TRBJ2-1; TRBD2 agrees at 8 bases. The sequenced sample was tumor-infiltrating Tregs sorted from the breast tumor. This sequence was found in a female donor with breast cancer. The CDR3 nucleotides read TGTGCCACCGCTGACGGGACTAGTAGACATGAGCAGTTCTTC. This sequence encodes CATADGTSRHEQFF.